In this sample, the clone carrying this T cell receptor (beta chain) turned up once. Germline assignment: CDR1 SGHNT and CDR2 YYREEE (reference sequence). V was cut by 4 bases and J by 3 bases, with 10 bases left in between. The length of the CDR3 is 13 residues. This sample was included in a study of blood T cell repertoires in COVID-19. Background on the study: Samples came from the United States, Italy and Spain, spanning acute and convalescent COVID-19. T cells, B-cell-depleted T cells, or PBMCs provided the cDNA or gDNA that served as material.

Repertoires were generated with immunoSEQ multiplex PCR, while TCRdb's copy carries only in-frame clones and drops some. The sample records fewer than 400,000 clones, about 92% being singletons. Recovery meant two consecutive negative NP/OP PCR tests, professional clearance, or resolved symptoms. The clonotype originates from a woman under 40 who had recovered from COVID-19. Material for sequencing was PBMCs or T cells enriched from blood (not recorded which). The chain uses TRBV5-4 and TRBJ1-2; D is perhaps TRBD1 (5 bases). CDR3 sequence (DNA): TGTGCCAGCAGCCGAGACAGTTACTATGGCTACACCTTC. It encodes CASSRDSYYGYTF.